The present T cell receptor beta chain was sequenced within a study of graft-versus-host responses after intestinal transplantation. As for the study in general: Recipients had transplants, and these were multivisceral, liver-intestinal, or isolated intestinal. Among the recipients, all got anti-thymocyte globulin induction and then tacrolimus and steroids for 3 to 4 years. Overall study results and limits: Allografts carried high graft-versus-host to host-versus-graft clonal ratios in patients having graft-donor T cell macrochimerism. Marrow from the recipient contained GvH clones, some of which had appeared first in ileum or blood.

The CDR3 has 16 amino acids. The V and J ends lost 6 bases and 0 bases, in that order; junction bases with no gene match: 6. CDR1 and CDR2 (germline): SGHTA, FQGTGA. Concerning this clone itself: Its antigen is unidentified.

Measured with immunoSEQ multiplex PCR; TCRdb has only the in-frame clones, and not every one. Found here are some 150,000 clones, 92% of them singletons; the top ten hold around 0.19%. The source material was unstimulated CD4+ T cells sorted from spleen or lymph node cells, sampled before intestinal transplant. J is TRBJ2-2 and V is TRBV7-3, with 8 bases matching TRBD2. This clonotype was obtained from a human donor who received an intestinal transplant. CDR3 DNA sequence: TGTGCCAGCAGTCCCCTAGCGGGTACGAACACCGGGGAGCTGTTTTTT. It translates to CASSPLAGTNTGELFF.